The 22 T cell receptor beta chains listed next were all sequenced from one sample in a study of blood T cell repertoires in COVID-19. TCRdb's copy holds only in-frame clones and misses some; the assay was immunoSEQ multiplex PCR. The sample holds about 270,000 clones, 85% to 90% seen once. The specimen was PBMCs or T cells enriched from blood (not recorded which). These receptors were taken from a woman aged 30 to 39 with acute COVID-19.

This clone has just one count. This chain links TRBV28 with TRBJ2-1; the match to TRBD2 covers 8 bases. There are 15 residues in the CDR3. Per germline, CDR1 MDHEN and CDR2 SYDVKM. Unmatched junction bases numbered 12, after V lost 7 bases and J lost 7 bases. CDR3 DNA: TGTGCCAGCATCTCAGCGGGAGTAGGTCCTAATGAGCAGTTCTTC. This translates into CASISAGVGPNEQFF.

CDR3 DNA sequence: TGTGCCAGCAGCTCTATCGCGAACACCGGGGAGCTGTTTTTT. This encodes CASSSIANTGELFF. The chain links TRBV13 to TRBJ2-2, with unresolved D. CDR1 and CDR2 from the germline V gene are PRHDT and FYEKMQ (reference sequence). The ends were cut back, 4 bases at V and 0 bases at J, with 6 bases in the middle. This CDR3 comprises 14 residues.

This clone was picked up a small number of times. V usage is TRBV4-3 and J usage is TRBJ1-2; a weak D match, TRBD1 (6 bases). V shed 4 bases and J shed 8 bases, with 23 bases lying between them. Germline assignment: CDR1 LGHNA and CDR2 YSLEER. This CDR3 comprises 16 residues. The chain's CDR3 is CASSRNRDTSLGGYTF. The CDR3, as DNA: TGCGCCAGCAGCCGCAACCGGGACACATCTCTTGGGGGCTACACCTTC.

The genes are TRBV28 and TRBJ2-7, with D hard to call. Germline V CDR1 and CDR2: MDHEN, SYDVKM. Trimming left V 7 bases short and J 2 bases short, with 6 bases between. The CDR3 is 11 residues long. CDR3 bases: TGTGCCAGCATTCTAGCCTACGAGCAGTACTTC. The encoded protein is CASILAYEQYF.

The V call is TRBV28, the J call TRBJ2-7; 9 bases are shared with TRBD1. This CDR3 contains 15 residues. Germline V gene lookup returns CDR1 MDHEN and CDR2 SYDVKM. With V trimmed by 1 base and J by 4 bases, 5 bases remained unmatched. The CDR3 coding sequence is TGTGCCAGCAGTTTATTACAGGGGGCGAGGTACGAGCAGTACTTC. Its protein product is CASSLLQGARYEQYF. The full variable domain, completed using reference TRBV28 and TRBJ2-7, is DVKVTQSSRYLVKRTGEKVFLECVQDMDHENMFWYRQDPGLGLRLIYFSYDVKMKEKGDIPEGYSVSREKKERFSLILESASTNQTSMYLCASSLLQGARYEQYFGPGTRLTVT.

The CDR3 spells CASSLMDRSYNEQFF. The CDR3 region has the DNA TGTGCCAGCAGCCTCATGGACAGGTCCTACAATGAGCAGTTCTTC. V usage is TRBV7-9 and J usage is TRBJ2-1; TRBD1 agrees at 7 bases. The CDR3 is made up of 15 amino acids. CDR1 is SEHNR and CDR2 is FQNEAQ in the germline V gene (reference sequence). Germline trimming cut 5 bases from V and 1 base from J; bases unmatched to any gene: 5. Full variable domain (remainder filled in from reference TRBV7-9 and TRBJ2-1): DTGVSQNPRHKITKRGQNVTFRCDPISEHNRLYWYRQTLGQGPEFLTYFQNEAQLEKSRLLSDRFSAERPKGSFSTLEIQRTEQGDSAMYLCASSLMDRSYNEQFFGPGTRLTVL.

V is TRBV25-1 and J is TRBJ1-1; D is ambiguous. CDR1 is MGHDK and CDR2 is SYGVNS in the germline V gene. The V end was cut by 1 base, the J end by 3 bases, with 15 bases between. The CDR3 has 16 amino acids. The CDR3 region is CASSESSLQLHTEAFF. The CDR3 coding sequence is TGTGCCAGCAGTGAATCGAGCCTACAGCTTCACACTGAAGCTTTCTTT.

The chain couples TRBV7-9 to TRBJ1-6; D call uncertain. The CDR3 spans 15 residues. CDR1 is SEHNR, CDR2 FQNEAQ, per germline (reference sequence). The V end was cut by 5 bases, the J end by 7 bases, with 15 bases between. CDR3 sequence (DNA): TGTGCCAGCAGCCCCGGGGTGGGTGAAAATTCACCCCTCCACTTT. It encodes CASSPGVGENSPLHF. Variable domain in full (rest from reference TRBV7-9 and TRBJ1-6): DTGVSQNPRHKITKRGQNVTFRCDPISEHNRLYWYRQTLGQGPEFLTYFQNEAQLEKSRLLSDRFSAERPKGSFSTLEIQRTEQGDSAMYLCASSPGVGENSPLHFGNGTRLTVT.

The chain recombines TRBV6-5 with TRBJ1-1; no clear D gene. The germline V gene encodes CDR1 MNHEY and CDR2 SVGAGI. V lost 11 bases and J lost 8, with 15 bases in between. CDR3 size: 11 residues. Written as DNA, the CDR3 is TGTGCCGTCCGGGTCCCTCGGGAAGCTTTCTTT. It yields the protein CAVRVPREAFF.

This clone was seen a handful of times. CDR3: CASSTGFEIYEQYF. The CDR3 nucleotides are TGTGCCAGCAGCACAGGGTTCGAGATTTACGAGCAGTACTTC. The chain links TRBV7-2 to TRBJ2-7, with D possibly TRBD1 on 6 matching bases. V was shortened by 5 bases and J by 4 bases, with 15 bases between the two germline ends. CDR1 is SGHTA and CDR2 is FQGNSA in the germline V gene. The CDR3 runs 14 residues.

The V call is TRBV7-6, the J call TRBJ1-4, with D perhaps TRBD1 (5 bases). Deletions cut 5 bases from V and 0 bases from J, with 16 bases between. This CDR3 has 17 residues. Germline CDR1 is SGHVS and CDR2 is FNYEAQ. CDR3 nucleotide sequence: TGTGCCAGCAGCCCGAGACCCTCGGGGGCAACTAATGAAAAACTGTTTTTT. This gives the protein CASSPRPSGATNEKLFF.

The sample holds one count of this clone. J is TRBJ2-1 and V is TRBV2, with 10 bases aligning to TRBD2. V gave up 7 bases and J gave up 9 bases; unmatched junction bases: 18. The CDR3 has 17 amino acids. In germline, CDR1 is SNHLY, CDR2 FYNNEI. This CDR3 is CASTWTDQASGSGEQFF. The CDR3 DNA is TGTGCCAGCACGTGGACCGACCAGGCTAGCGGGAGTGGTGAGCAGTTCTTC.

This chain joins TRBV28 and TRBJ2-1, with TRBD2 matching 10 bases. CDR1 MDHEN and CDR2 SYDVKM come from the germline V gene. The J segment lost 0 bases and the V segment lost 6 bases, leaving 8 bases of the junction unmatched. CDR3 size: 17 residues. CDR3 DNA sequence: TGTGCCAGCAGCCCAGCGGCTAGCGGGAGCTCCTACAATGAGCAGTTCTTC. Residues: CASSPAASGSSYNEQFF.

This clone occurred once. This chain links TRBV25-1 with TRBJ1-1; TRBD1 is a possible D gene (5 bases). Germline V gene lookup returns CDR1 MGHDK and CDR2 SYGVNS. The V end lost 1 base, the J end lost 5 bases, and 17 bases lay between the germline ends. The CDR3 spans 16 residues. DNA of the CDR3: TGTGCCAGCAGTGAATCCGTCGGGAACGGGGGGACTGAAGCTTTCTTT. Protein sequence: CASSESVGNGGTEAFF. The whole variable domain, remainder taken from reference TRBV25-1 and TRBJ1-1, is EADIYQTPRYLVIGTGKKITLECSQTMGHDKMYWYQQDPGMELHLIHYSYGVNSTEKGDLSSESTVSRIRTEHFPLTLESARPSHTSQYLCASSESVGNGGTEAFFGQGTRLTVV.

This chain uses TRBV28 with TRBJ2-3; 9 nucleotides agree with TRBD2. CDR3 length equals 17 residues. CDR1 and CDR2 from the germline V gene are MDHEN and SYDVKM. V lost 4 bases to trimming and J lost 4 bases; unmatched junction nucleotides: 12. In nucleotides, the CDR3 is TGTGCCAGCAGTTCAAAACCTTCAGCGGGAGGTTCAGATACGCAGTATTTT. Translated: CASSSKPSAGGSDTQYF.

Written as DNA, the CDR3 is TGCAGCGCTGTGATCCGGGACAGGGGTAGCGATGAGCAGTTCTTC. Translated: CSAVIRDRGSDEQFF. This chain joins TRBV29-1 and TRBJ2-1, with 10 bases aligning to TRBD1. The trim removed 7 bases at V and 8 bases at J, leaving 14 bases unmatched. Germline V gene data show CDR1 as SQVTM and CDR2 as ANQGSEA. CDR3 length: 15 amino acids.

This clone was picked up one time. The CDR3 DNA follows: TGCAGTGCTAGAGATTTCGGGGAGCAGTACTTC. This gives the protein CSARDFGEQYF. This chain uses TRBV20-1 with TRBJ2-7, with D hard to call. CDR1 DFQATT and CDR2 SNEGSKA come from the germline V gene (reference sequence). V lost 0 bases, J lost 7 bases, and 7 bases lay in between. The CDR3 consists of 11 residues.

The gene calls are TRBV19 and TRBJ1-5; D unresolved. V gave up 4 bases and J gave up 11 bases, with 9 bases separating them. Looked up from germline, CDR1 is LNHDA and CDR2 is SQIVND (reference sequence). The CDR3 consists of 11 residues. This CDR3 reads CASSTSVAQHF. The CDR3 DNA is TGTGCCAGTAGTACAAGTGTAGCCCAGCATTTT. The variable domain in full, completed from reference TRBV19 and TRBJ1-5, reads DGGITQSPKYLFRKEGQNVTLSCEQNLNHDAMYWYRQDPGQGLRLIYYSQIVNDFQKGDIAEGYSVSREKKESFPLTVTSAQKNPTAFYLCASSTSVAQHFGDGTRLSIL.

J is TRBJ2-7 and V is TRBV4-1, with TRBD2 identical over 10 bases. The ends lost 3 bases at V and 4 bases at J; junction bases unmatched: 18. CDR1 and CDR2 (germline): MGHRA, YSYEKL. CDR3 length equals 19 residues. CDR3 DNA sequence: TGCGCCAGCAGCCAGTCCCCCCGACTAGCGGGCACCGTCGGGTACGAGCAGTACTTC. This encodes CASSQSPRLAGTVGYEQYF.

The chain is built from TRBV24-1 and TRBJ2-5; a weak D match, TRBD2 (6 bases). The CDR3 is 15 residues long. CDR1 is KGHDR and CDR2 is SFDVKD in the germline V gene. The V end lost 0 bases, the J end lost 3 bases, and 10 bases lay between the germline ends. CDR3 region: CATSDLDGGKETQYF. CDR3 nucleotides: TGTGCCACCAGTGATTTGGATGGGGGGAAAGAGACCCAGTACTTC.

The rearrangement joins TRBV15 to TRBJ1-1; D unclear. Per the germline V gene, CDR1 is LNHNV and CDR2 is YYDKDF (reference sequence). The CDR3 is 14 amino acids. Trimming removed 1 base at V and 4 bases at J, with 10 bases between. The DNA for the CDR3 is TGTGCCACCAGCAGAGGGGATCGGGGCACTGAAGCTTTCTTT. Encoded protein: CATSRGDRGTEAFF.

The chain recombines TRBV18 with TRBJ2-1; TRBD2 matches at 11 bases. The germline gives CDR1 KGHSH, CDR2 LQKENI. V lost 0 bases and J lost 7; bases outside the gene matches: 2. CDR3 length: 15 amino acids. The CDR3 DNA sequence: TGTGCCAGCTCACCACCGGGACTAGCGGCGAATGAGCAGTTCTTC. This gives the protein CASSPPGLAANEQFF.